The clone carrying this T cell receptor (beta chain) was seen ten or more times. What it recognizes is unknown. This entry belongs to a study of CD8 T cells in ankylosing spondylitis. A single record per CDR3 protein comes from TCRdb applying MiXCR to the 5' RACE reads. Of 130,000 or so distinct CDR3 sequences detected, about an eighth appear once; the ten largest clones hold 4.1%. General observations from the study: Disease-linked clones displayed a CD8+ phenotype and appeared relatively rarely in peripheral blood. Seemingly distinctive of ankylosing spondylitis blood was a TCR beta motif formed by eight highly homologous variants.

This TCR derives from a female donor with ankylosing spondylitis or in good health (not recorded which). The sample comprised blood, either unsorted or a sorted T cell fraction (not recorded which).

CDR3 DNA sequence: TGCAGTGCTAGAGATCGAGGCGGGAGCTCCTACGAGCAGTACTTC. Residues: CSARDRGGSSYEQYF. The chain carries TRBV20-1 and TRBJ2-7; 7 bases line up with TRBD2. Unmatched junction bases numbered 5, after V lost 0 bases and J lost 0 bases. The CDR3 runs to 15 residues. The germline V gene encodes CDR1 DFQATT and CDR2 SNEGSKA (reference sequence).